Listed below are T cell receptor beta chains from one sample, sequenced in a study of PD-1 blockade in classical Hodgkin lymphoma. Clones were sequenced by immunoSEQ multiplex PCR, and TCRdb holds only the in-frame ones, with some missing. The sample records tens of thousands of clones, around 91% being singletons. The sample here was peripheral blood mononuclear cells (PBMCs), taken before the fourth cycle of nivolumab. These receptors all come from a human donor with classical Hodgkin lymphoma. Each CDR3 is given with its conserved first and last residue. The D gene is left open where the match is weak.

j_gene,v_gene,d_gene,CDR3aa
TRBJ2-5,TRBV9,.,CASSVQGQETQYF
TRBJ2-1,TRBV4-1,TRBD2,CASSQLGLAGVFF
TRBJ2-1,TRBV19,TRBD2,CASMRLADYNEQFF
TRBJ2-5,TRBV11-2,.,CASSSRYTGETQYF
TRBJ1-5,TRBV19,.,CASSRGGVSVIQPQHF
TRBJ2-7,TRBV5-1,.,CASSGEGTAFYEQYF
TRBJ2-2,TRBV15,TRBD1,CATSREQGALTGELFF
TRBJ2-7,TRBV11-3,TRBD2,CASSSLAGATGKYF
TRBJ1-1,TRBV11-2,.,CASSLQGGSTEAFF
TRBJ2-1,TRBV6-4,TRBD2,CASSVLAGEVGEQFF
TRBJ2-7,TRBV4-1,.,CASSQARKSEQYF
.,TRBV4-2,.,CASSRDQYSYEQYF
TRBJ2-5,TRBV7-7,.,CASSRTPRETQYF
TRBJ1-5,TRBV27,TRBD1,CASSFSQGVGQPQHF
TRBJ1-2,TRBV4-2,.,CASSQDQHRAYGGYTF
TRBJ1-2,TRBV29-1,.,CSVFGGIDGYTF
TRBJ1-1,TRBV4-2,TRBD1,CASSQGGRQGATEAFF
TRBJ2-5,TRBV7-8,TRBD2,CASSLGAGTRVASAAKETQYF
TRBJ2-2,TRBV9,.,CASSPRAKRTGELFF
TRBJ2-3,TRBV9,.,CASSLQSRTVSTDTQYF
TRBJ2-2,TRBV7-8,TRBD2,CASSRLAGGASAPGELFF
TRBJ2-7,TRBV19,.,CASSWVGGGPPYEQYF
TRBJ2-7,TRBV5-1,.,CASSPPGTDSYEQYF
TRBJ2-2,TRBV5-1,.,CASKGHADTGELFF
TRBJ2-3,TRBV19,.,CASSRGVGGGDTQYF
TRBJ2-5,TRBV7-8,.,CASSPLMGGPTGTQYF
TRBJ1-1,TRBV11-2,.,CASRPLSGLNTEAFF
TRBJ1-2,TRBV5-1,TRBD1,CASRIGGQGYTF
TRBJ2-5,TRBV6-1,.,CASTTPLEAQETQYF
TRBJ1-1,TRBV2,TRBD1,CASKGVHWDRDTEAFF
TRBJ2-2,TRBV5-8,TRBD2,CASSYPLPSGRATGELFF
TRBJ1-3,TRBV5-1,.,CASSLQLGSGNTIYF
TRBJ1-2,TRBV28,.,CASSLTNNYGYTF
TRBJ2-5,TRBV29-1,TRBD2,CSAWTSGIQETQYF
TRBJ1-1,TRBV4-1,.,CASSQGVGENTEAFF
TRBJ2-5,TRBV4-1,TRBD2,CASSQKSLSSTSGSQYF
TRBJ2-7,TRBV25-1,TRBD1,CASSAHWGTEYPYEQYF
TRBJ2-2,TRBV4-1,TRBD2,CASSLRGLAGGPGGGGELFF
TRBJ1-5,TRBV6-5,.,CASRRLDGNQPQHF
TRBJ2-7,TRBV18,TRBD2,CASSPDSSGSYEQYF
TRBJ2-7,TRBV7-2,TRBD1,CASSLTGTGSHEQYF
TRBJ2-1,TRBV6-4,.,CARVVVEDSNNEQFF
TRBJ1-2,TRBV11-3,.,CASSSQGTEPNYGYTF
TRBJ2-5,TRBV9,.,CASSVATRGRETQYF
TRBJ2-3,TRBV9,.,CASSVGGSEGWRTDTQYF
TRBJ2-5,TRBV7-9,TRBD1,CASSSRPTGTGDRTQYF
TRBJ2-3,TRBV5-5,TRBD1,CASSLRQGVFTDTQYF
TRBJ1-2,TRBV5-4,.,CASSLDMGGYGYTF
TRBJ2-1,TRBV11-2,.,CASSLSPSYNEQFF
TRBJ2-5,TRBV10-3,.,CATGQSGETQYF
TRBJ2-1,TRBV9,.,CASSVAIGGNEQFF
TRBJ2-1,TRBV6-4,TRBD2,CASSPGLAGVDEQFF
TRBJ2-2,TRBV10-1,TRBD2,CASSVTSGGAELFF
TRBJ2-3,TRBV10-3,TRBD1,CAISESKTTEGALYF
TRBJ2-2,TRBV9,.,CASSPDISTGELFF
TRBJ1-5,TRBV4-1,.,CASSLLASGTRNNQPQHF